A single sample gave rise to the 21 T cell receptor beta chains below, sequenced in a study of T-cell memory formation after mild COVID-19. A single record per CDR3 protein comes from TCRdb applying MiXCR to the 5' RACE reads. Of roughly 130,000 distinct CDR3 sequences in the sample, around 6.3% were seen once. The material sequenced was PBMCs or a T cell subset sorted from them (not recorded which). These receptors all stem from an adult woman who had mild COVID-19 (a few samples of this study predate the infection). Cell type and time point are not known.

V is TRBV12-3 or TRBV12-4 and J is TRBJ2-1, with TRBD1 as a possible D gene (6 bases). Trimming took 3 bases from V and 9 from J, leaving 15 bases between them. The CDR3 runs to 14 residues. The CDR3 here is CASSFVGASPEQFF. The CDR3 DNA reads TGTGCCAGCAGTTTCGTGGGGGCGAGCCCTGAGCAGTTCTTC.

This clonotype was counted between two and nine times. The chain has TRBV24-1 and TRBJ2-1; 10 nucleotides match TRBD2. V was clipped by 4 bases and J by 5 bases; unmatched bases: 4. This CDR3 is built from 15 residues. The germline CDR1 and CDR2 sequences are KGHDR and SFDVKD. The DNA for the CDR3 is TGTGCCACCAGTGACGCAGCGGGAGGGAACAATGAGCAGTTCTTC. Translated: CATSDAAGGNNEQFF.

This clonotype came up a few times. The CDR3 DNA reads as TGTGCCAGCAGCCAATGGCAGACCCTCCAAGAGACCCAGTACTTC. Its protein product is CASSQWQTLQETQYF. The chain employs TRBV3-1 and TRBJ2-5, with D unclear. The ends were cut back, 2 bases at V and 1 base at J, with 11 bases in the middle. Germline CDR1 and CDR2: LGHDT and YNNKEL (reference sequence). This CDR3 has 15 residues.

This clonotype was seen only a few times. This chain joins TRBV4-1 and TRBJ1-4; no definite D call. V lost 4 bases and J lost 7, with 10 bases in between. CDR1 and CDR2 (germline): MGHRA, YSYEKL. The length of the CDR3 is 13 residues. The CDR3 DNA reads as TGCGCCAGCAGCCGACCTGATTTTGAAAAACTGTTTTTT. This translates into CASSRPDFEKLFF.

This clonotype was detected many times. The CDR3 bases are TGTGCCATCAGTGACCCGGGGATTGACGGCCACCACGAGCAGTACTTC. It encodes CAISDPGIDGHHEQYF. This chain connects TRBV10-3 to TRBJ2-7; D may be TRBD2 (5 bases). Trimming stripped 3 bases from V and 5 bases from J, with 20 bases between. The CDR3 is 16 amino acids. Germline V gene lookup returns CDR1 ENHRY and CDR2 SYGVKD.

This chain connects TRBV29-1 to TRBJ2-5, with D perhaps given as TRBD1 or TRBD2 (5 bases each). This CDR3 is built from 12 residues. Trimming stripped 3 bases from V and 4 bases from J, with 9 bases between. The germline V gene has CDR1 SQVTM and CDR2 ANQGSEA. The CDR3: CSVDFGGETQYF. The CDR3 nucleotides are TGCAGCGTTGACTTTGGGGGAGAGACCCAGTACTTC.

This clonotype has at least ten counts. The CDR3 is CAISESGGVHEQYF. CDR3 bases: TGTGCCATCAGTGAGTCGGGGGGGGTCCACGAGCAGTACTTC. The chain has TRBV10-3 and TRBJ2-7, with TRBD2 matching over 7 bases. The germline gives CDR1 ENHRY, CDR2 SYGVKD. J was trimmed by 5 bases and V by 0 bases; bases with no gene match: 4. The CDR3 runs 14 residues.

The CDR3 loop is CASSARTSGATNTGELFF. The CDR3, as DNA: TGTGCCAGCAGCGCCCGGACTAGCGGGGCAACGAACACCGGGGAGCTGTTTTTT. J is TRBJ2-2 and V is TRBV7-8; 12 bases line up with TRBD2. CDR1 and CDR2 (germline): SGHVS, FQNEAQ. Trimming took 5 bases from V and 0 from J; bases not matched to a gene: 7. The CDR3 is 18 residues long.

This clonotype appeared many times. The rearrangement links TRBV3-1 to TRBJ1-1; TRBD1 agrees at 12 bases. With V trimmed by 3 bases and J by 6 bases, 5 bases remained unmatched. There are 15 residues in the CDR3. Germline assignment: CDR1 LGHDT and CDR2 YNNKEL (reference sequence). In DNA form, the CDR3 reads TGTGCCAGCAGCCAGTTAGGGACAGGGGGCCCTGAAGCTTTCTTT. Translating it yields CASSQLGTGGPEAFF. Variable domain in full (rest from reference TRBV3-1 and TRBJ1-1): DTAVSQTPKYLVTQMGNDKSIKCEQNLGHDTMYWYKQDSKKFLKIMFSYNNKELIINETVPNRFSPKSPDKAHLNLHINSLELGDSAVYFCASSQLGTGGPEAFFGQGTRLTVV.

In its sample, this clonotype was seen many times. The rearrangement links TRBV25-1 to TRBJ2-4, with D perhaps assigned TRBD1 or TRBD2 (5 bases each). V lost 3 bases and J lost 0, with 12 bases in between. Germline V gene sequence: CDR1 MGHDK, CDR2 SYGVNS. The CDR3 runs to 16 residues. CDR3 amino acids: CASSESMGEAKNIQYF. The CDR3 DNA reads TGTGCCAGCAGTGAGTCCATGGGGGAAGCCAAAAACATTCAGTACTTC. The full variable domain, with the rest looked up from reference TRBV25-1 and TRBJ2-4, is EADIYQTPRYLVIGTGKKITLECSQTMGHDKMYWYQQDPGMELHLIHYSYGVNSTEKGDLSSESTVSRIRTEHFPLTLESARPSHTSQYLCASSESMGEAKNIQYFGAGTRLSVL.

This chain links TRBV5-1 with TRBJ2-2; the D gene is possibly TRBD2 (7 bases). The CDR3 is 17 amino acids. CDR1 and CDR2 (germline): SGHRS, YFSETQ. V lost 0 bases and J 2 bases, leaving 14 bases between the germline ends. CDR3 sequence reads: CASSLVTGGENTGELFF. The CDR3 bases are TGCGCCAGCAGCTTGGTAACGGGGGGCGAAAACACCGGGGAGCTGTTTTTT.

The chain couples TRBV12-3 or TRBV12-4 to TRBJ1-3; D may be TRBD1 (5 bases). This CDR3 comprises 15 residues. V was trimmed by 2 bases and J by 3 bases, leaving 11 bases between them. The chain's CDR3 is CASSLRPGLGNTIYF. The CDR3, as DNA: TGTGCCAGCAGTTTAAGGCCAGGGCTTGGAAACACCATATATTTT.

This clonotype was recorded at least ten times. The chain couples TRBV10-3 to TRBJ2-2; 8 bases line up with TRBD2. The CDR3 is made up of 13 amino acids. Losses at the gene ends were 6 bases for V and 4 bases for J; bases not matched to a gene: 1. Germline V gene data show CDR1 as ENHRY and CDR2 as SYGVKD. As DNA, the CDR3 is TGTGCCATCAGGGGGACTAGCACCGGGGAGCTGTTTTTT. The encoded protein is CAIRGTSTGELFF.

This clonotype was observed at least ten times. One end of the junction does not line up with germline, which may come from a read error. The V and J genes are TRBV11-3 and TRBJ2-1, with 12 bases matching TRBD2. The CDR3 has 15 amino acids. Germline V gene lookup returns CDR1 SGHNT and CDR2 YENEEA. CDR3: CASSIGLAGYSEQFF. The CDR3 nucleotides read TGTGCCAGCAGCATCGGACTAGCGGGGTACAGTGAGCAGTTCTTC.

In its sample, this clonotype was seen many times. The J gene is TRBJ2-1, the V gene TRBV9; perhaps TRBD2 as D (6 bases). V dropped 2 bases and J dropped 4 bases, with 13 bases sitting between them. This CDR3 is built from 15 residues. Germline CDR1 and CDR2: SGDLS and YYNGEE. CDR3: CASSVIGGPYNEQFF. As DNA, the CDR3 is TGTGCCAGCAGCGTTATCGGAGGGCCGTACAATGAGCAGTTCTTC. Variable domain in full (rest from reference TRBV9 and TRBJ2-1): DSGVTQTPKHLITATGQRVTLRCSPRSGDLSVYWYQQSLDQGLQFLIQYYNGEERAKGNILERFSAQQFPDLHSELNLSSLELGDSALYFCASSVIGGPYNEQFFGPGTRLTVL.

The chain links TRBV29-1 to TRBJ2-3; D perhaps matches TRBD1 (5 bases). The CDR3 is 11 residues long. CDR1 is SQVTM, CDR2 ANQGSEA, per germline. The V gene lost 4 bases and the J gene lost 4 bases, with 6 bases spanning the gap. The CDR3 bases are TGCAGCGTTGCCAGGGCAGATACGCAGTATTTT. It is translated as CSVARADTQYF.

This clonotype was detected ten times or more. The J gene is TRBJ2-7, the V gene TRBV6-1; 14 nucleotides align to TRBD2. Germline loops: CDR1 MNHNS, CDR2 SASEGT. The CDR3 has 15 residues. The junction had 5 bases not matched to a gene; V was cut back by 5 bases and J by 5 bases. This chain's CDR3 is CASSPPGLAGDEQYF. In nucleotides, the CDR3 is TGTGCCAGCAGTCCTCCGGGACTAGCGGGAGACGAGCAGTACTTC.

The rearrangement uses TRBV25-1 and TRBJ2-3; a possible D gene is TRBD1 (6 bases). Germline assignment: CDR1 MGHDK and CDR2 SYGVNS. Trimming left V 1 base short and J 5 bases short, with 16 bases between. The CDR3 length is 16 residues. The CDR3 here is CASSEFQGRGRDTQYF. The CDR3 DNA reads as TGTGCCAGCAGTGAATTCCAGGGGCGAGGCAGAGATACGCAGTATTTT.

The chain employs TRBV4-3 and TRBJ2-3; D ambiguous. V shed 7 bases and J shed 6 bases, with 8 bases lying between them. This CDR3 region has 11 residues. The germline gives CDR1 LGHNA, CDR2 YSLEER. The CDR3 loop is CASTPGDTQYF. The CDR3 nucleotides are TGCGCCAGCACCCCCGGGGATACGCAGTATTTT.

This clonotype was seen at least ten times. The chain has TRBV5-1 and TRBJ2-1; D gene unclear. Germline lookup yields CDR1 SGHRS and CDR2 YFSETQ. This CDR3 spans 15 amino acids. Trimming took 0 bases from V and 0 from J, leaving 7 bases between them. The CDR3 sequence is CASSLDLSSYNEQFF. CDR3 DNA: TGCGCCAGCAGCTTGGATCTCAGCTCCTACAATGAGCAGTTCTTC.

The rearrangement joins TRBV7-9 to TRBJ1-3; 7 bases match TRBD1. The CDR3 extends over 14 amino acids. With 4 bases clipped from V and 0 bases from J, the junction kept 0 bases outside the gene matches. Germline loops: CDR1 SEHNR, CDR2 FQNEAQ (reference sequence). This chain's CDR3 is CASSWDSSGNTIYF. In nucleotides, the CDR3 is TGTGCCAGCAGCTGGGACAGCTCTGGAAACACCATATATTTT.